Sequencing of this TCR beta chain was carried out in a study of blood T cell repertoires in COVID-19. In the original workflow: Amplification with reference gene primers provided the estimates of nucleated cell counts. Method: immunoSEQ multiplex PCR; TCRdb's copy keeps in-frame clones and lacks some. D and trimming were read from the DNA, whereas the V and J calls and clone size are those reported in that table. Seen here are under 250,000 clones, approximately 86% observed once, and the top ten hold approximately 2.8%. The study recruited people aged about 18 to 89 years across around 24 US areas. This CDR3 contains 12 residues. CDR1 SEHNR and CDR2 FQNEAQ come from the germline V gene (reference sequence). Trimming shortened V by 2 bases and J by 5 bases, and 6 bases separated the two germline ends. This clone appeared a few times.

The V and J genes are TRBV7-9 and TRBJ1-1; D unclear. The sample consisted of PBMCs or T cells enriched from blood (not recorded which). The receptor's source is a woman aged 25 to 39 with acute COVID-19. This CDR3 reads CASSLIETEAFF. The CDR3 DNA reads TGTGCCAGCAGCTTAATCGAGACTGAAGCTTTCTTT. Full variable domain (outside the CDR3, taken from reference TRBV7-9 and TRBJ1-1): DTGVSQNPRHKITKRGQNVTFRCDPISEHNRLYWYRQTLGQGPEFLTYFQNEAQLEKSRLLSDRFSAERPKGSFSTLEIQRTEQGDSAMYLCASSLIETEAFFGQGTRLTVV.